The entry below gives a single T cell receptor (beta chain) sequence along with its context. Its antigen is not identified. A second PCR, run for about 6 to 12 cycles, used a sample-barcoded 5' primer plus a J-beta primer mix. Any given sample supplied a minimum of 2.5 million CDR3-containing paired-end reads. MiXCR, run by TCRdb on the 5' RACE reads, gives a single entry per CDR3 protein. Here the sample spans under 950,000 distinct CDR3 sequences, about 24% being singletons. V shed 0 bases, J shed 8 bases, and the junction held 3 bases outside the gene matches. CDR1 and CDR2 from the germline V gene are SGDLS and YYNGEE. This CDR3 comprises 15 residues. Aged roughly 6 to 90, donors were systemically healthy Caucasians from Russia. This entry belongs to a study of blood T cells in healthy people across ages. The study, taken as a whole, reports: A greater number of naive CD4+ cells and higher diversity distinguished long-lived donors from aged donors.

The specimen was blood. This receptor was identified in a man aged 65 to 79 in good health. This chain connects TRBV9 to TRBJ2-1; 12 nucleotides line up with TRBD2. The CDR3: CASSVGLAGVDEQFF. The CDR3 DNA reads TGTGCCAGCAGCGTAGGACTAGCGGGGGTTGATGAGCAGTTCTTC.